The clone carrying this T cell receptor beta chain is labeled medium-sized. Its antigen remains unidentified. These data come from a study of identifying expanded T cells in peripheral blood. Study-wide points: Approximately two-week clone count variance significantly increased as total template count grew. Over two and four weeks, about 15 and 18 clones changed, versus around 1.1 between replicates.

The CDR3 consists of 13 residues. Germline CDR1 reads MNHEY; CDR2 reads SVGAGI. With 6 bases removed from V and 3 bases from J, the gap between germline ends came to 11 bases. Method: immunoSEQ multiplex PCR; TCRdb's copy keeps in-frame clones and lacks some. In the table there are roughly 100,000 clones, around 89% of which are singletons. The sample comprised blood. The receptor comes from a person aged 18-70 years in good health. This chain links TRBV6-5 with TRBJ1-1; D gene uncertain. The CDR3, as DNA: TGTGCCAGCAGATGGGGAACGGACACTGAAGCTTTCTTT. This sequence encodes CASRWGTDTEAFF.